The clone carrying this T cell receptor (beta chain) is deemed medium-sized. Its antigen is as yet unknown. TCRdb's table, derived via immunoSEQ multiplex PCR, lists solely in-frame clones and lacks some. The data show tens of thousands of clones, with around 70% seen just once and more than 3% held by the top ten. Germline assignment: CDR1 SGHDT and CDR2 YYEEEE. CDR3 length: 16 residues. Trimming took 1 base from V and 3 from J, leaving 17 bases between them. Every patient had relapsed following autologous stem cell transplantation, and cohorts differed in brentuximab vedotin exposure. The data derive from a study of PD-1 blockade in classical Hodgkin lymphoma. Background on the study: Patients were dosed intravenously with nivolumab at 3 mg/kg every 2 weeks.

Study observations and caveats: Complete responders showed a baseline diversity that resembled the diversity of newly diagnosed patients. Relapsed/refractory patients reportedly had the lowest baseline TCR diversity, below newly diagnosed patients, who were below healthy donors.

Here the sequenced sample was peripheral blood mononuclear cells (PBMCs), taken before the second cycle of nivolumab. The gene calls are TRBV5-6 and TRBJ2-7; the D gene is possibly TRBD1 (6 bases). The sequence was collected from a human donor with classical Hodgkin lymphoma. Here the CDR3 DNA reads TGTGCCAGCAGCTTGAGACAGGCGTCCTCCTACTACGAGCAGTACTTC. Amino acids: CASSLRQASSYYEQYF.